This T cell receptor (beta chain) was sequenced for a study of T cells expressing NK-cell markers. Study background: Seven sequenced donors out of eight were HCMV-seropositive, one seronegative.

The CDR3 totals 13 residues. Germline CDR1 KGHSH, CDR2 LQKENI. In generating TCR beta cDNA, 5'RACE template switching with UMIs was used. TCRdb reworked the 5' RACE reads into one entry per CDR3 protein, no DNA. This repertoire includes 400,000 to 550,000 distinct CDR3 sequences. This TCR was sampled from a woman aged 18 to 75 in good health. The sequenced sample consisted of blood T cells: a sorted CD56 or NKG2C T cell subset, CD4+ or CD8+ T cells, or bulk PBMC T cells (not recorded which). The J gene is TRBJ1-1, the V gene TRBV18; the TCRdb D gene call, TRBD1, has no DNA to confirm it. Here the CDR3 reads CASSPIPGTEAFF.